The present T cell receptor beta chain was sequenced within a study of T cell responses to AZD1222 COVID-19 vaccine. CDR1 is SGHNT, CDR2 YYREEE, per germline (reference sequence). The junction had 7 bases not matched to a gene; V was cut back by 4 bases and J by 5 bases. The CDR3 length is 15 residues. The method was immunoSEQ multiplex PCR; TCRdb's version includes in-frame clones alone and lacks a portion of them. The sample has 95,000 to 150,000 clones, roughly 90% seen once. The V call is TRBV5-4, the J call TRBJ1-1; 11 bases line up with TRBD1. Sequences were derived from peripheral blood, sampled on day 0 of AZD1222 vaccination. The sequence came from an adult in good health. CDR3 sequence (DNA): TGTGCCAGCAGCCTAGCCGGGACAGGGGGGACTGAAGCTTTCTTT. Translation gives CASSLAGTGGTEAFF. The whole variable domain, remainder taken from reference TRBV5-4 and TRBJ1-1, is ETGVTQSPTHLIKTRGQQVTLRCSSQSGHNTVSWYQQALGQGPQFIFQYYREEENGRGNFPPRFSGLQFPNYSSELNVNALELDDSALYLCASSLAGTGGTEAFFGQGTRLTVV.